Listed here are 8 T cell receptor beta chains from one sample, sequenced in a study of early T cells in non-severe SARS-CoV-2 infection (dated by TCRdb to the early 2020s). To prepare the library, 5' RACE was applied. TCRdb lists the instrument as NextSeq 500. Using fastp at Q25 and MiXCR, TCRdb reprocessed the public reads and kept productive beta chains. Rows are unified per CDR3 protein, each entry keeping the most common DNA and genes. The sample table holds about 79,000 distinct CDR3 sequences, of which 10% to 12% were seen once. Approximately 4.5% of the sample is in the top ten clones. Sequencing was carried out using whole blood. The receptor set was obtained from an adult who was a healthcare worker with PCR-confirmed SARS-CoV-2 infection or an uninfected control (not recorded which).

The sample holds many counts of this clonotype. The chain joins TRBV5-1 to TRBJ2-7; 7 bases fit TRBD1. Per germline, CDR1 SGHRS and CDR2 YFSETQ. V shed 4 bases, J shed 7 bases, and the junction held 11 bases outside the gene matches. This CDR3 region has 14 residues. The CDR3 protein is CASSIGTAKGEQYF. In DNA, the CDR3 is TGCGCCAGCAGCATAGGGACAGCGAAGGGGGAGCAGTACTTC.

This chain joins TRBV29-1 and TRBJ2-7, with 8 bases fitting TRBD1. The CDR3 spans 15 residues. V trimming: 5 bases; J trimming: 4 bases; junction bases outside the gene matches: 13. Looked up from germline, CDR1 is SQVTM and CDR2 is ANQGSEA. The CDR3 DNA follows: TGCAGCGTTTCAGGGGGCCCCGTGGGAAATTACGAGCAGTACTTC. This sequence encodes CSVSGGPVGNYEQYF.

This clonotype was counted only a few times. The chain joins TRBV29-1 to TRBJ2-7; D is perhaps TRBD2 (5 bases). Trimming removed 8 bases from V and 7 bases from J, with 18 bases in between. CDR1 and CDR2 (germline): SQVTM, ANQGSEA. The length of the CDR3 is 12 residues. CDR3 amino acids: CSSRAGSGEQYF. CDR3 sequence (DNA): TGCAGCTCACGGGCAGGATCGGGGGAGCAGTACTTC.

The chain combines TRBV11-2 with TRBJ2-3, with 8 bases aligning to TRBD2. Germline V CDR1 and CDR2: SGHAT, FQNNGV. V shed 8 bases, J shed 4 bases, and the junction held 8 bases outside the gene matches. The CDR3 is 14 residues long. The CDR3 bases are TGTGCCAGCCGGTGGGCGGGGGGTTCAGATACGCAGTATTTT. It yields the protein CASRWAGGSDTQYF. The entire variable domain, with the rest obtained from reference TRBV11-2 and TRBJ2-3, is as follows: EAGVAQSPRYKIIEKRQSVAFWCNPISGHATLYWYQQILGQGPKLLIQFQNNGVVDDSQLPKDRFSAERLKGVDSTLKIQPAKLEDSAVYLCASRWAGGSDTQYFGPGTRLTVL.

The CDR3 is CASSLVLPGRDNQPQHF. CDR3 bases: TGTGCCAGCAGCTTAGTACTTCCGGGCAGGGATAACCAGCCCCAGCATTTT. The chain links TRBV7-2 to TRBJ1-5; D may be TRBD1 (5 bases). V dropped 1 base and J dropped 7 bases, with 20 bases sitting between them. The CDR3 totals 17 residues. CDR1 SGHTA and CDR2 FQGNSA come from the germline V gene. The complete variable domain, with remaining parts taken from reference TRBV7-2 and TRBJ1-5, reads GAGVSQSPSNKVTEKGKDVELRCDPISGHTALYWYRQSLGQGLEFLIYFQGNSAPDKSGLPSDRFSAERTGGSVSTLTIQRTQQEDSAVYLCASSLVLPGRDNQPQHFGDGTRLSIL.

Comments on this clonotype: A much bigger clone sits one base away, suggesting this may be a read error. The chain combines TRBV7-2 with TRBJ2-3, with D possibly called TRBD1 or TRBD2 (7 bases each). Germline lookup yields CDR1 SGHTA and CDR2 FQGNSA. The CDR3 loop spans 17 amino acids. This chain's CDR3 is CASSLEGRGGRTDTRYF. The CDR3 DNA follows: TGTGCCAGCAGCTTAGAGGGCAGGGGGGGTCGGACAGATACGCGGTATTTT.

In its sample, this clonotype was seen many times. This chain uses TRBV29-1 with TRBJ1-2, with a tentative D call TRBD1 (5 bases). Germline V gives CDR1 SQVTM, CDR2 ANQGSEA. V gave up 3 bases and J gave up 4 bases, with 12 bases separating them. The CDR3 spans 13 residues. The CDR3 nucleotides read TGCAGCGTTGATGTTCAGGGCCTCTATGGCTACACCTTC. Translation: CSVDVQGLYGYTF.

In this sample, this clonotype turned up a few times. The J gene is TRBJ2-1, the V gene TRBV6-6; no clear D. Germline V lookup: CDR1 MNHNY, CDR2 SVGAGI (reference sequence). V was trimmed by 6 bases and J by 8 bases, leaving 11 bases between them. The CDR3 runs 12 residues. The CDR3 DNA reads TGTGCCAGCAGGGGGTACAGAGATGAGCAGTTCTTC. Translation: CASRGYRDEQFF.